A single sample gave rise to the 14 T cell receptor beta chains below, sequenced in a study of blood T cells in healthy people across ages. A second PCR of about 6 to 12 cycles used a sample-barcoded 5' primer and a J-beta primer mix. From the 5' RACE reads, TCRdb called clonotypes with MiXCR, one entry per CDR3 protein. This sample has roughly 900,000 distinct CDR3 sequences; roughly 50% occur once, and the top ten carry roughly 13%. The source material was blood. These receptor sequences come from a man under 40 in good health.

The chain links TRBV4-1 to TRBJ2-7; 15 positions match TRBD2. V was clipped by 2 bases and J by 0 bases; unmatched bases: 8. This CDR3 spans 19 amino acids. CDR1 MGHRA and CDR2 YSYEKL come from the germline V gene. Here the CDR3 DNA reads TGCGCCAGCAGCCAACACGGGACTAGCGGGGGGTCCAGCTCCTACGAGCAGTACTTC. Translation gives CASSQHGTSGGSSSYEQYF.

J is TRBJ1-2 and V is TRBV5-1; 8 positions match TRBD1. The CDR3 spans 14 residues. Looked up from germline, CDR1 is SGHRS and CDR2 is YFSETQ. J lost 3 bases, V lost 4 bases, and 5 bases had no gene match. Here the CDR3 reads CASSPTDRDYGYTF. The CDR3 coding sequence is TGCGCCAGCAGCCCTACGGACAGGGACTATGGCTACACCTTC. Full variable domain (missing parts from reference TRBV5-1 and TRBJ1-2): KAGVTQTPRYLIKTRGQQVTLSCSPISGHRSVSWYQQTPGQGLQFLFEYFSETQRNKGNFPGRFSGRQFSNSRSEMNVSTLELGDSALYLCASSPTDRDYGYTFGSGTRLTVV.

The chain links TRBV4-2 to TRBJ1-2; D perhaps matches TRBD1 (5 bases). Per germline, CDR1 LGHNA and CDR2 YNFKEQ. The CDR3 totals 15 residues. The V gene lost 3 bases and the J gene lost 2 bases, with 13 bases spanning the gap. The CDR3 region is CASSQPLGENYGYTF. Here the CDR3 DNA reads TGTGCCAGCAGCCAGCCATTAGGGGAAAACTATGGCTACACCTTC.

The V and J genes are TRBV29-1 and TRBJ2-2, with 9 bases aligning to TRBD1. Trimming at V came to 6 bases and at J to 5 bases, leaving 10 bases not matched to a gene. The germline gives CDR1 SQVTM, CDR2 ANQGSEA. CDR3 size: 15 residues. The CDR3 coding sequence is TGCAGCGTCACCGAAAGGGACAGGGAGACCGGGGAGCTGTTTTTT. As protein: CSVTERDRETGELFF.

Only a few counts were recorded for this clonotype. CDR3 sequence reads: CASSLAGPAKNIQYF. In DNA, the CDR3 is TGCGCCAGCAGCTTGGCGGGGCCGGCCAAAAACATTCAGTACTTC. This sequence joins TRBV5-1 and TRBJ2-4; D possibly matches TRBD1 or TRBD2 (5 bases each). Germline CDR1 SGHRS, CDR2 YFSETQ. V dropped 0 bases and J dropped 1 base, with 8 bases sitting between them. The CDR3 is 15 amino acids.

This clonotype was seen only a few times. The chain couples TRBV10-3 to TRBJ2-1; D is possibly TRBD1 (5 bases). Looked up from germline, CDR1 is ENHRY and CDR2 is SYGVKD. V was trimmed by 5 bases and J by 1 base, leaving 12 bases between them. The CDR3 consists of 15 residues. The CDR3 region is CAISRQRLSYNEQFF. CDR3 sequence (DNA): TGTGCCATCAGTAGACAGAGGTTATCCTACAATGAGCAGTTCTTC.

The chain joins TRBV3-1 to TRBJ1-5; the D is unclear. Trimming took 3 bases from V and 4 from J, leaving 10 bases between them. Germline V gene data show CDR1 as LGHDT and CDR2 as YNNKEL (reference sequence). The CDR3 sequence is 14 residues long. The CDR3 nucleotides read TGTGCCAGCAGCCACGATACGGGTAATCAGCCCCAGCATTTT. It yields the protein CASSHDTGNQPQHF.

V is TRBV5-1 and J is TRBJ2-3; TRBD2 matches 7 bases. This CDR3 is built from 14 residues. Germline assignment: CDR1 SGHRS and CDR2 YFSETQ. The V and J ends lost 5 bases and 3 bases, in that order; junction bases with no gene match: 6. CDR3 region: CASSAGETTDTQYF. Here the CDR3 DNA reads TGCGCCAGCAGTGCGGGGGAGACAACAGATACGCAGTATTTT.

CDR3 residues: CASSDTPGQGDEQYF. CDR3 sequence (DNA): TGCGCCAGCAGCGACACCCCGGGACAGGGCGATGAGCAGTACTTC. V is TRBV4-1 and J is TRBJ2-4, with 9 bases that match TRBD1. CDR3 size: 15 residues. Trimming removed 5 bases from V and 13 bases from J; junction bases left unmatched: 15. The germline CDR1 and CDR2 sequences are MGHRA and YSYEKL.

J is TRBJ1-6 and V is TRBV6-2 or TRBV6-3, with TRBD1 matching 9 bases. This CDR3 region has 16 residues. J lost 4 bases, V lost 6 bases, and 7 bases had no gene match. Germline V gene data show CDR1 as MNHEY and CDR2 as SVGEGT. The CDR3 spells CASRSRGTGYNSPLHF. CDR3 DNA sequence: TGTGCCAGCAGATCTCGTGGGACAGGGTATAATTCACCCCTCCACTTT.

The chain links TRBV3-1 to TRBJ2-2; D remains unclear. There are 13 residues in the CDR3. Per germline, CDR1 LGHDT and CDR2 YNNKEL (reference sequence). V was shortened by 10 bases and J by 1 base, with 10 bases between the two germline ends. The chain's CDR3 is CATSPGNTGELFF. In DNA, the CDR3 is TGTGCCACCTCCCCGGGGAACACCGGGGAGCTGTTTTTT.

The rearrangement links TRBV12-3 or TRBV12-4 to TRBJ2-7; TRBD2 agrees at 9 bases. The ends lost 8 bases at V and 5 bases at J; junction bases unmatched: 16. The CDR3 length is 16 residues. The CDR3 protein is CASGAGGPNMKDEQYF. DNA of the CDR3: TGTGCCAGCGGGGCGGGAGGGCCCAATATGAAGGACGAGCAGTACTTC.

The chain is built from TRBV12-3 or TRBV12-4 and TRBJ2-1, with 8 bases matching TRBD2. V gave up 5 bases and J gave up 0 bases; unmatched junction bases: 12. The CDR3 covers 18 residues. The CDR3 bases are TGTGCCAGCAGTCTCGGGGGGAGCGGGGGAAGCTCCTACAATGAGCAGTTCTTC. Residues: CASSLGGSGGSSYNEQFF.

The rearrangement joins TRBV10-3 to TRBJ2-3, with 7 nucleotides matching TRBD2. The V gene's germline CDR1 is ENHRY and CDR2 SYGVKD. The CDR3 has 16 amino acids. V shed 2 bases, J shed 1 base, and the junction held 6 bases outside the gene matches. DNA for the CDR3: TGTGCCATCAGTGAGGCCGGGGGAGGGGGCACAGATACGCAGTATTTT. It is translated as CAISEAGGGGTDTQYF.